One sample yielded the 6 T cell receptor beta chains listed below, sequenced in a study of blood T cell repertoires in COVID-19. The repertoire was sequenced with immunoSEQ multiplex PCR; TCRdb's copy has only in-frame clones and lacks some. The data show some 180,000 clones, with 70% to 90% seen just once and about a fifth held by the top ten. The sequenced sample was peripheral blood. Receptors originate from a man aged 60-69 years with active or convalescent COVID-19.

Details on this clone: One junction end does not reproduce the germline sequence, and a read error may be involved. Other DNA sequences in this specimen translate into the identical CDR3. The J gene is TRBJ2-1, the V gene TRBV18, with 12 bases aligning to TRBD2. Germline V gene lookup returns CDR1 KGHSH and CDR2 LQKENI. This CDR3 has 15 amino acids. CDR3 nucleotides: TGTGCCAGCTCTCCACTAGCGGGGGGATACAATGAGCAGTTCTTC. Protein sequence: CASSPLAGGYNEQFF.

This chain uses TRBV19 with TRBJ1-2; no clear D. V gave up 5 bases and J gave up 1 base, with 11 bases separating them. Germline loops: CDR1 LNHDA, CDR2 SQIVND (reference sequence). CDR3 length: 14 amino acids. DNA for the CDR3: TGTGCCAGTAGTCCCTACCGAGATAACTATGGCTACACCTTC. It translates to CASSPYRDNYGYTF.

The chain couples TRBV7-2 to TRBJ2-5; 11 bases fit TRBD2. The germline CDR1 and CDR2 sequences are SGHTA and FQGNSA. Unmatched junction bases numbered 0, after V lost 1 base and J lost 2 bases. CDR3 size: 15 residues. The CDR3 here is CASSLVAGGQETQYF. The CDR3 DNA sequence: TGTGCCAGCAGCTTAGTAGCGGGGGGGCAAGAGACCCAGTACTTC.

The gene calls are TRBV28 and TRBJ2-7; 7 positions match TRBD1. The V gene's germline CDR1 is MDHEN and CDR2 SYDVKM. V was pared by 7 bases and J by 0 bases, with 3 bases of the junction left unmatched. CDR3 size: 13 residues. CDR3 in amino acids: CASKGAYSYEQYF. The CDR3 DNA reads TGTGCCAGCAAGGGGGCCTACTCCTACGAGCAGTACTTC. The variable domain in full, with the rest retrieved from reference TRBV28 and TRBJ2-7, is DVKVTQSSRYLVKRTGEKVFLECVQDMDHENMFWYRQDPGLGLRLIYFSYDVKMKEKGDIPEGYSVSREKKERFSLILESASTNQTSMYLCASKGAYSYEQYFGPGTRLTVT.

The chain carries TRBV5-1 and TRBJ1-2; 7 bases fit TRBD1. CDR1 and CDR2 (germline): SGHRS, YFSETQ. CDR3 length equals 16 residues. V shed 3 bases and J 4 bases; nucleotides not matched to a gene: 12. This CDR3 reads CASSSGQIRASYGYTF. The CDR3 DNA is TGCGCCAGCAGCTCGGGACAGATCCGTGCAAGCTATGGCTACACCTTC.

This chain connects TRBV2 to TRBJ1-2; D might be TRBD1 (5 bases). Trimming pared 5 bases from V and 1 base from J, leaving 8 bases between. CDR3 length: 13 amino acids. Germline V lookup: CDR1 SNHLY, CDR2 FYNNEI. This CDR3 is CASSPDINYGYTF. In DNA form, the CDR3 reads TGTGCCAGCAGTCCGGACATTAACTATGGCTACACCTTC. Using reference TRBV2 and TRBJ1-2 for the parts outside the CDR3, the full variable domain is EPEVTQTPSHQVTQMGQEVILRCVPISNHLYFYWYRQILGQKVEFLVSFYNNEISEKSEIFDDQFSVERPDGSNFTLKIRSTKLEDSAMYFCASSPDINYGYTFGSGTRLTVV.